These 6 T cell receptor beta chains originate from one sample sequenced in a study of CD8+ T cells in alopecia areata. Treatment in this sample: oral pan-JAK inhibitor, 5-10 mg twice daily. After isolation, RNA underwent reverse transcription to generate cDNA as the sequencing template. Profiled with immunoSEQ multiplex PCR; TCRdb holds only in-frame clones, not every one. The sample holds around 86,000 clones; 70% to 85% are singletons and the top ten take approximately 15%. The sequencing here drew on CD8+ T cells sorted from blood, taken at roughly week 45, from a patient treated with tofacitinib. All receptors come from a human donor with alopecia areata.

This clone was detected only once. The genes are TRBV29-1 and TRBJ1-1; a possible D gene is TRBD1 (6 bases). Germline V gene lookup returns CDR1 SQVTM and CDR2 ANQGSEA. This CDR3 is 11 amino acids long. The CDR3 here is CSVGGGDEAFF. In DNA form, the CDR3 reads TGCAGTGTAGGAGGGGGGGATGAAGCTTTCTTT. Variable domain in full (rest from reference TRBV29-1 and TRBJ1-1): SAVISQKPSRDICQRGTSLTIQCQVDSQVTMMFWYRQQPGQSLTLIATANQGSEATYESGFVIDKFPISRPNLTFSTLTVSNMSPEDSSIYLCSVGGGDEAFFGQGTRLTVV.

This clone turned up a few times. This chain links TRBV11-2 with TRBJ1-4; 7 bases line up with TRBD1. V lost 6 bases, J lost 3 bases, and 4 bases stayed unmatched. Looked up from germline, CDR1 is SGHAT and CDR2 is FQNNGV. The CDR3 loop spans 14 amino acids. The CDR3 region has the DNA TGTGCCAGCAGTTCCGGACAGGCTAATGAAAAACTGTTTTTT. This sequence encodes CASSSGQANEKLFF.

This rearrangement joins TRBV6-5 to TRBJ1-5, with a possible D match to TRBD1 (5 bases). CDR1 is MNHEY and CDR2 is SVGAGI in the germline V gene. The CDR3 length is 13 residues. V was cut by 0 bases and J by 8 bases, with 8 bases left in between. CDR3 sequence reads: CASSYSGGKPQHF. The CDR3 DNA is TGTGCCAGCAGTTACTCGGGGGGAAAGCCCCAGCATTTT.

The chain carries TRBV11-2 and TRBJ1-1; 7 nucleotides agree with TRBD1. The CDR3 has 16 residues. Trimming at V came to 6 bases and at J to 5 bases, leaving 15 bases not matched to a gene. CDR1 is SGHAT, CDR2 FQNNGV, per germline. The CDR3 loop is CASRGTATLRGTEAFF. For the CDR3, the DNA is TGTGCCAGCAGGGGGACAGCTACTCTTCGGGGGACTGAAGCTTTCTTT.

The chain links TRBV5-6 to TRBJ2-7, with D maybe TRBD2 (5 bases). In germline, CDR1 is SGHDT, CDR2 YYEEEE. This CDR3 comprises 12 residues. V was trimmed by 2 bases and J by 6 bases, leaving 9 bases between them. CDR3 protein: CASSFGGAEQYF. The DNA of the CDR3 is TGTGCCAGCAGCTTTGGAGGAGCCGAGCAGTACTTC.

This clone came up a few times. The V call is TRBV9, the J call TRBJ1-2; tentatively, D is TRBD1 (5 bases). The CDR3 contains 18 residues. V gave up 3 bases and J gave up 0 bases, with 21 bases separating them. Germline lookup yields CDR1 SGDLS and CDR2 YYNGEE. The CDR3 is CASSGYKREGPANYGYTF. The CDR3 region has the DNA TGTGCCAGCAGCGGATATAAACGAGAGGGACCAGCTAACTATGGCTACACCTTC.